The T cell receptor beta chain under discussion was sequenced for a study of blood T cell repertoires in COVID-19. Across the study: In each case, the material was cDNA or gDNA derived from T cells, B-cell-depleted T cells, or PBMCs.

Per the authors' pipeline: Amplification of reference gene primers provided the estimated nucleated cell counts. Repertoires were generated with immunoSEQ multiplex PCR, while TCRdb's copy carries only in-frame clones and drops some. Clone size and V and J calls were adopted from that table, with D and trimming inferred from the DNA. The top ten hold 20% of the sample, which has 20,000 to 25,000 clones, roughly four fifths seen once. Trimming at V came to 5 bases and at J to 1 base, leaving 7 bases not matched to a gene. Germline V lookup: CDR1 PRHDT, CDR2 FYEKMQ (reference sequence). The CDR3 loop spans 16 amino acids.

The source is a human donor in a cohort sampled during active or convalescent COVID-19. The sequenced material came from peripheral blood. V and J are TRBV13 and TRBJ2-3; 9 bases match TRBD1. CDR3 protein: CASSAQGARGTDTQYF. The CDR3 DNA reads TGTGCCAGCAGCGCACAGGGGGCGCGGGGCACAGATACGCAGTATTTT.